The 8 T cell receptor beta chains below were found in one sample sequenced in a study of blood T cell repertoires in COVID-19. Using immunoSEQ multiplex PCR, the repertoire was profiled, and TCRdb retains in-frame clones only, with some absent. The sample lists 65,000 to 70,000 clones, about 83% occurring once. Sequencing was done on a sample of peripheral blood. These receptors came from a human donor in a cohort sampled during active COVID-19.

The chain uses TRBV3-1 (or the pseudogene TRBV3-2) and TRBJ1-1, with D perhaps TRBD1 (6 bases). CDR3 size: 15 residues. Per the germline V gene, CDR1 is LGHDT and CDR2 is YNNKEL (reference sequence). Trimming stripped 4 bases from V and 4 bases from J, with 16 bases between. The chain's CDR3 is CASSPLAGASTEAFF. As DNA, the CDR3 is TGTGCCAGCAGCCCTCTAGCGGGGGCAAGCACTGAAGCTTTCTTT.

The chain carries TRBV19 and TRBJ2-5, with 9 bases identical to TRBD2. The V gene end was trimmed by 5 bases and the J gene end by 1 base; junction bases not matched to a gene: 11. Germline CDR1 reads LNHDA; CDR2 reads SQIVND (reference sequence). CDR3 length: 17 amino acids. The DNA of the CDR3 is TGTGCCAGTAGTGCCGGACTAGCGCCAGCTTTCCAAGAGACCCAGTACTTC. As protein: CASSAGLAPAFQETQYF.

The genes are TRBV6-6 and TRBJ1-3; TRBD1 matches at 7 bases. This CDR3 spans 15 amino acids. The V gene end was trimmed by 5 bases and the J gene end by 6 bases; junction bases not matched to a gene: 10. Germline CDR1 and CDR2: MNHNY and SVGAGI (reference sequence). CDR3 sequence (DNA): TGTGCCAGCAGTCCTAGGGGGCACTTCGAAAACACCATATATTTT. Its translation is CASSPRGHFENTIYF.

The chain recombines TRBV23-1 with TRBJ1-3; perhaps TRBD1 as D (5 bases). TRBV23-1 has ORF status, its function being uncertain. CDR3 length equals 14 residues. Trimming shortened V by 8 bases and J by 4 bases, and 15 bases separated the two germline ends. CDR3 in amino acids: CASWIGGDGNTIYF. CDR3 DNA: TGCGCCAGCTGGATCGGAGGGGACGGAAACACCATATATTTT.

The chain uses TRBV4-2 and TRBJ2-1; TRBD2 matches 7 bases. Germline CDR1 reads LGHNA; CDR2 reads YNFKEQ. The CDR3 runs 13 residues. The V and J ends lost 1 base and 6 bases, in that order; junction bases with no gene match: 0. The CDR3 DNA is TGTGCCAGCAGCCAAGGGACTAGCAATGAGCAGTTCTTC. Its translation is CASSQGTSNEQFF.

This rearrangement joins TRBV4-1 to TRBJ2-3; 14 bases agree with TRBD2. This CDR3 is built from 16 residues. Germline V gene sequence: CDR1 MGHRA, CDR2 YSYEKL. Germline trimming cut 1 base from V and 6 bases from J; bases unmatched to any gene: 3. CDR3: CASSQGTSGRLDTQYF. Here the CDR3 DNA reads TGCGCCAGCAGCCAAGGGACTAGCGGGAGGCTCGATACGCAGTATTTT.

The rearrangement joins TRBV2 to TRBJ2-5, with D maybe TRBD2 (6 bases). This CDR3 comprises 13 residues. The ends were cut back, 7 bases at V and 9 bases at J, with 18 bases in the middle. Germline V gives CDR1 SNHLY, CDR2 FYNNEI. Here the CDR3 reads CASMAGLGQSQYF. In DNA, the CDR3 is TGTGCCAGCATGGCGGGACTCGGGCAATCCCAGTACTTC.

This rearrangement joins TRBV14 to TRBJ2-5, with no clear D. This CDR3 spans 15 amino acids. The V and J ends lost 6 bases and 5 bases respectively, with 19 bases between them. Germline loops: CDR1 SGHDN, CDR2 FVKESK. In DNA form, the CDR3 reads TGTGCCAGCAGTTCATACGACACGGATAGGGAGACCCAGTACTTC. As protein: CASSSYDTDRETQYF.